This T cell receptor beta chain was profiled in a study of T-cell reconstitution after alpha-beta-depleted transplantation in children. About this clonotype: A much larger clonotype is one base distant, so this may be a read error.

Molecular barcoding with unique molecular identifiers was used for the TCRbeta library. Using its own MiXCR run on the PCR reads, TCRdb lists one record per CDR3 protein. The profile shows 200,000 to 300,000 distinct CDR3 sequences, approximately 12% of them singletons. Germline-derived CDR1 and CDR2 are SEHNR and FQNEAQ (reference sequence). V was trimmed by 2 bases and J by 13 bases, leaving 15 bases between them. The CDR3 has 13 residues. Specimen: PBMCs from the stem cell graft donor, collected from the stem cell graft. This receptor was identified in a human donor who donated a stem cell graft to a child with acute lymphoblastic leukemia. This chain uses TRBV7-9 with TRBJ2-1; D could derive from TRBD1 or TRBD2 (5 bases each). The CDR3 sequence is CASSLSGPNRQFF. The DNA of the CDR3 is TGTGCCAGCAGCTTATCGGGGCCCAATCGCCAGTTCTTC.